A single sample gave rise to the 5 T cell receptor beta chains below, sequenced in a study of glioma-infiltrating T cells after dendritic cell vaccination. Profiled with immunoSEQ multiplex PCR; TCRdb holds only in-frame clones, not every one. This table holds 45,000 to 55,000 clones, roughly 85% found once. The specimen was blood, collected before dendritic cell vaccination. These receptors originate from a human donor with glioblastoma.

This clone came up once. The chain has TRBV7-9 and TRBJ2-3, with D possibly TRBD2 on 6 matching bases. CDR1 SEHNR and CDR2 FQNEAQ come from the germline V gene (reference sequence). This CDR3 contains 13 residues. V shed 3 bases and J shed 3 bases, with 7 bases lying between them. The DNA of the CDR3 is TGTGCCAGCAGCTTGGGGGGTACAGATACGCAGTATTTT. It encodes CASSLGGTDTQYF.

This clone has only one observation. The rearrangement joins TRBV5-1 to TRBJ2-7, with 14 bases that match TRBD2. The length of the CDR3 is 17 residues. The V segment lost 4 bases and the J segment 2 bases; nucleotides outside the gene matches: 8. The germline V gene has CDR1 SGHRS and CDR2 YFSETQ. CDR3 sequence (DNA): TGCGCCAGCAGCCATGGACTAGCGGGGGGATTGACCTACGAGCAGTACTTC. Residues: CASSHGLAGGLTYEQYF.

A few counts support this clone. The CDR3 DNA follows: TGTGCCTGGAGTCTACCCGGGAGCAGCTGGGGTTCACCCCTCCACTTT. Protein sequence: CAWSLPGSSWGSPLHF. This sequence joins TRBV30 and TRBJ1-6; D not certain. The CDR3 runs to 16 residues. V was shortened by 2 bases and J by 9 bases, with 20 bases between the two germline ends. CDR1 is GTSNPN and CDR2 is SVGIG in the germline V gene (reference sequence).

V usage is TRBV6-5 and J usage is TRBJ1-1; no clear D. The length of the CDR3 is 14 residues. The V gene lost 4 bases and the J gene lost 1 base, with 10 bases spanning the gap. Germline CDR1 is MNHEY and CDR2 is SVGAGI. The CDR3 bases are TGTGCCAGCAGTTCACGATGGAGGAACACTGAAGCTTTCTTT. It translates to CASSSRWRNTEAFF.

This chain links TRBV6-6 with TRBJ2-7, with a tentative D call TRBD1 (5 bases). The CDR3 is 14 residues long. Germline-derived CDR1 and CDR2 are MNHNY and SVGAGI (reference sequence). V was trimmed by 7 bases and J by 2 bases, leaving 15 bases between them. This CDR3 is CASTNQGETYEQYF. In DNA, the CDR3 is TGTGCCAGCACCAACCAGGGCGAGACCTACGAGCAGTACTTC.